Listed below are T cell receptor beta chains from one sample, sequenced in a study of T-cell memory formation after mild COVID-19. TCRdb independently ran MiXCR on the 5' RACE reads; one entry per CDR3 protein. This table has roughly 580,000 distinct CDR3 sequences, more than 15% appearing once. The sample consisted of PBMCs or a T cell subset sorted from them (not recorded which). These receptors all stem from an adult woman who had mild COVID-19 (a few samples of this study predate the infection). Cell type and time point are not known. The CDR3 runs from the conserved cysteine through the conserved F or W. A D gene is named only where the DNA matches it firmly. Some rows mark clone size as missing; the rest say once, few, many or name a class of expanded clone.

abundance,j_gene,d_gene,v_gene,CDR3nt,CDR3aa
few,TRBJ2-5,-,TRBV3-1,TGTGCCAGCAGCCAAGAGGGGGGCTTCCAAGAGACCCAGTACTTC,CASSQEGGFQETQYF
-,TRBJ1-1,-,TRBV4-1,TGCGCCAGCAGCCAACCAGACGTTGAGTCCTTTGAAGCTTTCTTT,CASSQPDVESFEAFF
few,TRBJ1-5,TRBD1,TRBV12-3/TRBV12-4,TGTGCCAGCAGTTTTCGGGGACAGGGGCATCAGCCCCAGCATTTT,CASSFRGQGHQPQHF
many,TRBJ1-1,TRBD1,TRBV12-3/TRBV12-4,TGTGCCAGCAGCTCTAGACAGGGTAAATTTAACGCTGAAGCTTTCTTT,CASSSRQGKFNAEAFF
few,TRBJ2-3,TRBD2,TRBV29-1,TGCAGCGTTGAATTAGGACTAGCGGGGGGCATGGCAAATACGCAGTATTTT,CSVELGLAGGMANTQYF
-,TRBJ2-4,TRBD1,TRBV18,TGTGCCAGCTCACCCTTAGGGACAGCGAAAAACATTCAGTACTTC,CASSPLGTAKNIQYF
few,TRBJ2-3,-,TRBV5-1,TGCGCCAGCAGCTATGACACAGATACGCAGTATTTT,CASSYDTDTQYF
-,TRBJ1-4,TRBD1,TRBV7-8,TGTGCCAGCAGCCCATGGACAGGGGTCGAAAAACTGTTTTTT,CASSPWTGVEKLFF
-,TRBJ1-1,-,TRBV5-1,TGCGCCAGCAGCTTGGGAAGTGGGGCTGGCACTGAAGCTTTCTTT,CASSLGSGAGTEAFF
few,TRBJ2-5,-,TRBV14,TGTGCCAGCAGCCCCCCCGGTCGAGGAACACTCCAAGAGACCCAGTACTTC,CASSPPGRGTLQETQYF
-,TRBJ2-6,-,TRBV12-3/TRBV12-4,TGTGCCACCACCCGGGCGGTGGCTGCGGCCAACGTCCTGACTTTC,CATTRAVAAANVLTF
-,TRBJ1-5,TRBD1,TRBV12-3/TRBV12-4,TGTGCCAGCAGTAGCGGGACAGGGTTCGGTCAGCCCCAGCATTTT,CASSSGTGFGQPQHF
once,TRBJ2-1,TRBD2,TRBV5-4,TGTGCCAGCAGCTTGGATGTAGCGGGAGGGAATGAGCAGTTCTTC,CASSLDVAGGNEQFF
-,TRBJ1-1,-,TRBV19,TGTGCCAGTAGTATAGTGACGAACACTGAAGCTTTCTTT,CASSIVTNTEAFF
-,TRBJ2-3,-,TRBV6-2/TRBV6-3,TGTGCCAGCAGTTATGTGGGATCAACCACCACAGATACGCAGTATTTT,CASSYVGSTTTDTQYF
few,TRBJ2-7,TRBD2,TRBV6-2/TRBV6-3,TGTGCCAGCAGAGCTAGCGGGGGAGAGCAGTACTTC,CASRASGGEQYF
-,TRBJ1-1,-,TRBV4-1,TGCGCCAGCAGCCACCTCCCCGGGACGGGGAAGAACACTGAAGCTTTCTTT,CASSHLPGTGKNTEAFF
few,TRBJ1-2,TRBD1,TRBV11-1,TGTGCCAGCAGCCCCCGGACAGGGGAAGCCTATGGCTACACCTTC,CASSPRTGEAYGYTF
-,TRBJ2-3,-,TRBV5-1,TGCGCCAGCACCCTCGGGACCGAGACAGATACGCAGTATTTT,CASTLGTETDTQYF
-,TRBJ2-3,TRBD2,TRBV7-8,TGTGCCAGCAGCTTAAGATTAGCGGGGGGGCGTTACACAGATACGCAGTATTTT,CASSLRLAGGRYTDTQYF
few,TRBJ2-1,-,TRBV7-3,TGTGCCAGCAGCTCCGGGACTGGTAATGAGCAGTTCTTC,CASSSGTGNEQFF
few,TRBJ1-5,-,TRBV6-6,TGTGCCAGCAGCCCGACAGGTCGCAATCAGCCCCAGCATTTT,CASSPTGRNQPQHF
many,TRBJ2-3,-,TRBV6-1,TGTGCCGGTCAACGTACCACAGGGATCTTCACAGATACGCAGTATTTT,CAGQRTTGIFTDTQYF
-,TRBJ2-2,TRBD2,TRBV27,TGTGCCAGCGGTCAAACTAGCGGGGGCACCGGGGAGCTGTTTTTT,CASGQTSGGTGELFF
-,TRBJ2-7,-,TRBV5-1,TGCGCCAGCAGCCCCCGAGGTGAGAGCTACGAGCAGTACTTC,CASSPRGESYEQYF
-,TRBJ1-4,TRBD1,TRBV6-5,TGTGCCAGCAGTTACTTACAGGGGGCGACTAATGAAAAACTGTTTTTT,CASSYLQGATNEKLFF
-,TRBJ1-2,TRBD1,TRBV20-1,TGCAGTGCTCAGGGACAGCCCTACTATGGCTACACCTTC,CSAQGQPYYGYTF
-,TRBJ2-7,TRBD2,TRBV19,TGTGCCAGTGGGGGACTAGCGGAGTACGAGCAGTACTTC,CASGGLAEYEQYF
few,TRBJ2-5,TRBD1,TRBV27,TGTGCCAGCAGCCATCGACAGGGGCGGTGGAAAGAGACCCAGTACTTC,CASSHRQGRWKETQYF
-,TRBJ2-7,TRBD2,TRBV5-5,TGTGCCAGCAGCTCCGTGGGAGGGCCTCGGGAGCAGTACTTC,CASSSVGGPREQYF
few,TRBJ1-2,-,TRBV12-3/TRBV12-4,TGTGCCAGCAGTTTGCGCCGATATGGCTACACCTTC,CASSLRRYGYTF
many,TRBJ2-1,TRBD2,TRBV7-9,TGTGCCAGCAGCTTGCGTAGCGGGAGTCGCGATGAGCAGTTCTTC,CASSLRSGSRDEQFF
few,TRBJ2-7,-,TRBV20-1,TGCAGTGCGAGAGGCGGCGAGCCCTACGAGCAGTACTTC,CSARGGEPYEQYF
few,TRBJ2-5,-,TRBV5-5,TGTGCCAGCAGCTTTGCCTACTCGGGGGAGACCCAGTACTTC,CASSFAYSGETQYF
many,TRBJ2-2,TRBD2,TRBV4-1,TGCGCCAGCAGCCAAGAGTCGGGACTAGCGAGCACCGGGGAGCTGTTTTTT,CASSQESGLASTGELFF
-,TRBJ2-2,-,TRBV24-1,TGTGCCACCAGTGACCGGAGGGCCATGGAGACCGGGGAGCTGTTTTTT,CATSDRRAMETGELFF
few,TRBJ2-7,TRBD2,TRBV7-2,TGTGCCAGCGATCCTAGCGGGAGCTCCTACGAGCAGTACTTC,CASDPSGSSYEQYF
few,TRBJ1-1,-,TRBV7-9,TGTGCCAGCAGCTTTACGCCTGCCCCTGAAGCTTTCTTT,CASSFTPAPEAFF
few,TRBJ2-1,TRBD2,TRBV7-2,TGTGCCAGCAGCCCACCTGGACTAGCGGGAGGACAGGAGCAGTTCTTC,CASSPPGLAGGQEQFF
-,TRBJ1-4,TRBD1,TRBV27,TGTGCCAGCAGGGGACAGGGCGCCCCTAGTCTGTTTTTT,CASRGQGAPSLFF
many,TRBJ1-1,-,TRBV25-1,TGTGCCAGCAGTGAATGGAAAGGCGGAGAAGCTTTCTTT,CASSEWKGGEAFF
-,TRBJ2-1,TRBD2,TRBV20-1,TGCAGTGCTAGAGAATTGGGGGGGATGAGCAATGAGCAGTTCTTC,CSARELGGMSNEQFF
-,TRBJ2-7,TRBD2,TRBV28,TGTGCCAGCATTAGGCACAGGTGGAAAGCGGGATATCCCTACGAGCAGTACTTC,CASIRHRWKAGYPYEQYF
-,TRBJ1-4,-,TRBV30,TGTGCCTGGAGTCACGACGGGGGACCTGGGGAAAAACTGTTTTTT,CAWSHDGGPGEKLFF
many,TRBJ2-5,TRBD2,TRBV5-1,TGCGCCAGCAGCCCAGGGACTACACAAGAGACCCAGTACTTC,CASSPGTTQETQYF
-,TRBJ2-5,-,TRBV2,TGTGCCAGCAGTGAAGCGCTTTCGGAGACCCAGTACTTC,CASSEALSETQYF
few,TRBJ1-6,-,TRBV28,TGTGCCAGCAGCTATTCCGACTCGAACTTTAATTCACCCCTCCACTTT,CASSYSDSNFNSPLHF
few,TRBJ2-3,TRBD2,TRBV5-4,TGTGCCAGCAGCCTAGGACTAGCGGGAGAATTTACGCAGTATTTT,CASSLGLAGEFTQYF
-,TRBJ1-1,-,TRBV7-9,TGTATCGGACAAGGACTCGCTGAAGCTTTCTTT,CIGQGLAEAFF
-,TRBJ1-1,-,TRBV24-1,TGTGCCACCAGAAAACGGGGGAACACTGAAGCTTTCTTT,CATRKRGNTEAFF
-,TRBJ2-1,-,TRBV27,TGTGCCAGCAGTTTAGGAGACTCAGGGGACGGTGAGCAGTTCTTC,CASSLGDSGDGEQFF
-,TRBJ2-7,TRBD1,TRBV5-5,TGTGCCAGCAGCTTGGGTTACCGGGACAGCCGTTCCTACGAGCAGTACTTC,CASSLGYRDSRSYEQYF
-,TRBJ1-2,-,TRBV6-1,TGTGCCAGCAGGGAGGGGACTCTTCTTCGGTATGGCTACACCTTC,CASREGTLLRYGYTF
few,TRBJ1-1,-,TRBV5-1,TGCGCCAGCAGCTTGGGGACGGCTATGAACACTGAAGCTTTCTTT,CASSLGTAMNTEAFF